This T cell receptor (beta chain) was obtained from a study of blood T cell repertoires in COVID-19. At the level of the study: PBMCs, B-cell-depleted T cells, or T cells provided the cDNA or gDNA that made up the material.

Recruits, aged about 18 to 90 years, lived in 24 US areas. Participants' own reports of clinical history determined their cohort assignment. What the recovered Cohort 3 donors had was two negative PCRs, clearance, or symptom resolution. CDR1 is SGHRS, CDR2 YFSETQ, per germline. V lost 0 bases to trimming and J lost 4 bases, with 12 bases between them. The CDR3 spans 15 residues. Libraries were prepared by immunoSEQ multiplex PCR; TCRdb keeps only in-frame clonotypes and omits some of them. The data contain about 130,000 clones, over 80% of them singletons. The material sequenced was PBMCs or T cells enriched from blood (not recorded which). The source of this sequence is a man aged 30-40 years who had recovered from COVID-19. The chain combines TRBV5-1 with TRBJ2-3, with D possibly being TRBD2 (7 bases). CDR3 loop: CASSLDRGAPDTQYF. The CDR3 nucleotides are TGCGCCAGCAGCTTGGACCGGGGGGCGCCAGATACGCAGTATTTT.